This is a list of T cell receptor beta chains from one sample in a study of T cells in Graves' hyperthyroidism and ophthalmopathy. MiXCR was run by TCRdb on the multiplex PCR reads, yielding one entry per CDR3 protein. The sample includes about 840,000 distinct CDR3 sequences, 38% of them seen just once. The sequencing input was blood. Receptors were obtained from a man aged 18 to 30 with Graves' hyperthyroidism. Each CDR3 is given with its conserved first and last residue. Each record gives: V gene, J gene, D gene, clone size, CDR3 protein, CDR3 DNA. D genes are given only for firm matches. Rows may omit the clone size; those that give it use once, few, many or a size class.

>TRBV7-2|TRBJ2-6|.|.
CASSPRFSGPEVLTF
TGTGCCAGCAGCCCCCGTTTTAGCGGACCGGAGGTCCTGACTTTC
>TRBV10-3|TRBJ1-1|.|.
CASSSTGIDAFF
TGTGCCAGTAGTTCTACAGGGATTGACGCTTTCTTT
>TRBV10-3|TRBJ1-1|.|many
CAIRSGNSGTEAFF
TGTGCCATCAGGTCAGGAAATTCAGGCACTGAAGCTTTCTTT
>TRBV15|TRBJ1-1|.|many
CATSRRQNTEAFF
TGTGCCACCAGCAGACGACAGAACACTGAAGCTTTCTTT
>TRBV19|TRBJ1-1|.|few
CASTPAGGATEAFF
TGTGCCAGTACCCCCGCGGGGGGGGCCACTGAAGCTTTCTTT
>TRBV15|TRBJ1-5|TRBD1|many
CATSREPGQMNQPQHF
TGTGCCACCAGCAGAGAACCGGGACAGATGAATCAGCCCCAGCATTTT
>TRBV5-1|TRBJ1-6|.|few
CASSQVTVEGHNSPLHF
TGCGCCAGCAGCCAAGTAACAGTAGAGGGACATAATTCACCCCTCCACTTT
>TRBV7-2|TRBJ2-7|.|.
CASSLPTTSYEQYF
TGTGCCAGCAGTTTACCAACGACCTCCTACGAGCAGTACTTC
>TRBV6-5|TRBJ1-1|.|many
CASSYRGPTEAFF
TGTGCCAGCAGTTACCGGGGACCCACTGAAGCTTTCTTT
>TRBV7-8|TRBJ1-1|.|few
CASSLNRIYTEAFF
TGTGCCAGCAGCTTAAACAGAATATACACTGAAGCTTTCTTT
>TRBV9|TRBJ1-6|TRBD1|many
CASSQPGTGPNSPLHF
TGTGCCAGCAGCCAACCCGGGACAGGTCCTAATTCACCCCTCCACTTT
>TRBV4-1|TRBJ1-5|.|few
CASSQPSDQPQHF
TGCGCCAGCAGCCAACCGTCCGATCAGCCCCAGCATTTT
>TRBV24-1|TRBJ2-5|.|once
CTSSPRNPETQYF
TGTACCAGCAGCCCTCGGAATCCGGAGACCCAGTACTTC
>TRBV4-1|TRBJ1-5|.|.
CASSQDKGMEPQHF
TGTGCCAGCAGCCAAGATAAGGGTATGGAGCCCCAGCATTTT
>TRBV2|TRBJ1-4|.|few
CASIDRGILFF
TGTGCCAGCATCGACCGGGGGATACTGTTTTTT
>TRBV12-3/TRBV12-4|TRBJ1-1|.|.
CASSFTGMRVTEAFF
TGTGCCAGCAGCTTTACAGGGATGAGGGTCACTGAAGCTTTCTTT
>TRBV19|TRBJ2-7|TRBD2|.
CASSRLAGAHEQYF
TGTGCCAGTAGTAGACTAGCGGGAGCCCACGAGCAGTACTTC
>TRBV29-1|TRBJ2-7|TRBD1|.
CSALGQGAGYEQYF
TGCAGCGCCCTGGGACAGGGGGCGGGCTACGAGCAGTACTTC
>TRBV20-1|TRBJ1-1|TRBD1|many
CSARTGVTEAFF
TGCAGTGCTAGGACAGGGGTTACTGAAGCTTTCTTT
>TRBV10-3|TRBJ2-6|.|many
CAISEDATGANVLTF
TGTGCCATCAGTGAGGACGCAACTGGGGCCAACGTCCTGACTTTC
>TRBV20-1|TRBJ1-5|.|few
CSARDQYWTVSNQPQHF
TGCAGTGCTAGAGATCAGTACTGGACAGTGAGCAATCAGCCCCAGCATTTT
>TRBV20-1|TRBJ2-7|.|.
CSAVRESGTRGEQYF
TGCAGTGCTGTAAGGGAAAGCGGGACAAGGGGCGAGCAGTACTTC
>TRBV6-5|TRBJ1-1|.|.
CASTWDGFTEAFF
TGTGCCAGCACCTGGGACGGGTTCACTGAAGCTTTCTTT
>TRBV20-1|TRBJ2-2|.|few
CSAVPTLRGNGELFF
TGCAGTGCCGTACCGACTTTGAGGGGAAACGGGGAGCTGTTTTTT
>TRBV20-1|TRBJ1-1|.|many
CSARDPGTAFF
TGCAGTGCTAGAGATCCTGGAACGGCTTTCTTT
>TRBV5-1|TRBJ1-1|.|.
CASSLADSSEAFF
TGCGCCAGCAGCTTGGCCGACAGCTCTGAAGCTTTCTTT